This record covers a single T cell receptor (beta chain). Its matching antigen is unknown. Produced via immunoSEQ multiplex PCR; TCRdb's table is partial and in-frame only. The sample holds nearly 4,500 clones, roughly three quarters seen once. In germline, CDR1 is SNHLY, CDR2 FYNNEI. The CDR3 loop spans 14 amino acids. Trimming shortened V by 6 bases and J by 5 bases, and 14 bases separated the two germline ends. The data were obtained in a study of graft-versus-host responses after intestinal transplantation. Study-level findings and limits: Some patients had graft-donor T cell macrochimerism. In their allografts, the ratios of graft-versus-host to host-versus-graft T cell clones were high.

Lamina propria and intraepithelial lymphocytes were released by processing graft tissue. This sequence was found in a human patient who received an intestinal transplant, so some T cells may come from the graft donor. The rearrangement uses TRBV2 and TRBJ2-1; D is perhaps TRBD1 (7 bases). Sequencing was performed on ileum tissue, taken roughly 330 days after intestinal transplantation. The CDR3 loop is CASRGLRGDNEQFF. As DNA, the CDR3 is TGTGCCAGCAGGGGTCTCAGGGGGGACAATGAGCAGTTCTTC.